These 5 T cell receptor beta chains came from one sample sequenced in a study of CD8 T cells in Susac syndrome. An amount of RNA that ranged from roughly 0.5 to 1 ug was reverse transcribed with random hexamers. TCRdb reprocessed the immunoSEQ multiplex PCR reads via MiXCR and lists one record per CDR3 protein. The profile covers about 300,000 distinct CDR3 sequences, with 85% appearing a single time and around 0.21% taken by the ten largest. Sequencing was done on a sample of CD8+ T cells from PBMCs. These receptors were taken from a human donor with multiple sclerosis.

In its sample, this clonotype was seen once. The rearrangement links TRBV29-1 to TRBJ2-1; weak D call: TRBD1 (6 bases). CDR3 length equals 10 residues. Germline loops: CDR1 SQVTM, CDR2 ANQGSEA. V lost 6 bases and J lost 13, with 13 bases in between. CDR3 in amino acids: CSVTGTTQFF. Here the CDR3 DNA reads TGCAGCGTCACCGGGACAACCCAGTTCTTC.

The chain uses TRBV5-1 and TRBJ2-7; D is tentatively TRBD1 or TRBD2 (5 bases each). V was cut by 4 bases and J by 1 base, with 15 bases left in between. Germline CDR1 and CDR2: SGHRS and YFSETQ. The length of the CDR3 is 15 residues. The CDR3 reads CASSAGTYRSYEQYF. The CDR3 DNA is TGCGCCAGCAGCGCTGGGACGTATCGATCCTACGAGCAGTACTTC.

V is TRBV27 and J is TRBJ2-3; 8 nucleotides match TRBD2. CDR3 size: 15 residues. After removal of 4 bases from V and 2 bases from J, the junction contained 5 bases not matched to a gene. CDR1 is MNHEY, CDR2 SMNVEV, per germline (reference sequence). CDR3 DNA: TGTGCCAGCAGTTCATGGACTAGCTCCACAGATACGCAGTATTTT. Translation gives CASSSWTSSTDTQYF.

The V call is TRBV5-6, the J call TRBJ2-7; D is unclear. This CDR3 is 13 amino acids long. V was trimmed by 4 bases and J by 3 bases, leaving 11 bases between them. Germline V gives CDR1 SGHDT, CDR2 YYEEEE. The CDR3 region is CASSLYPYYEQYF. The CDR3 nucleotides read TGTGCCAGCAGCCTATATCCATACTACGAGCAGTACTTC.

The genes are TRBV6-1 and TRBJ2-1; 7 positions match TRBD2. The V segment lost 6 bases and the J segment 3 bases; nucleotides outside the gene matches: 11. Germline V lookup: CDR1 MNHNS, CDR2 SASEGT. The CDR3 covers 16 residues. CDR3 sequence: CASSESLAEVYNEQFF. For the CDR3, the DNA is TGTGCCAGCAGCGAATCGCTAGCGGAGGTCTACAATGAGCAGTTCTTC.